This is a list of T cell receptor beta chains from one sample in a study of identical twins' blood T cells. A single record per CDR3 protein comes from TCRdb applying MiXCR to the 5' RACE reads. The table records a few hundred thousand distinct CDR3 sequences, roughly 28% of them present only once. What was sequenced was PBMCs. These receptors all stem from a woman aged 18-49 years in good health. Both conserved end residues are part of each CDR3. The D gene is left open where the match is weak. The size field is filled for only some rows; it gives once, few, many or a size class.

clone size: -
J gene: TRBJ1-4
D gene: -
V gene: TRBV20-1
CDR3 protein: CSATLVPNEKLFF
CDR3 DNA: TGCAGTGCCACCCTGGTTCCCAATGAAAAACTGTTTTTT

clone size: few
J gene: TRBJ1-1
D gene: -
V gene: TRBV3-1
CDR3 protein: CASSQDTGTEAFF
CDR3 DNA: TGTGCCAGCAGCCAAGATACAGGAACTGAAGCTTTCTTT

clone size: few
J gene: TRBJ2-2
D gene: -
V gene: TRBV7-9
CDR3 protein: CASSFRVTGELFF
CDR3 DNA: TGTGCCAGCAGTTTTCGAGTTACCGGGGAGCTGTTTTTT

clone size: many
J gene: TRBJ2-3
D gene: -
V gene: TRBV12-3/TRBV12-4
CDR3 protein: CASSPTRDTQYF
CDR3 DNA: TGTGCCAGCAGTCCGACCCGAGATACGCAGTATTTT

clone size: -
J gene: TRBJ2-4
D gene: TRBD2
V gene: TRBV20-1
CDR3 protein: CSASLAGLAKNIQYF
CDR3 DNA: TGCAGTGCTAGTTTAGCGGGCCTAGCCAAAAACATTCAGTACTTC

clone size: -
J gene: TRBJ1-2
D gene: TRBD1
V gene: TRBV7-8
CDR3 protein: CASSPRYIGTGSIRFGGYTF
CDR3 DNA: TGTGCCAGCAGCCCGAGGTATATCGGGACAGGGTCGATACGATTTGGTGGCTACACCTTC

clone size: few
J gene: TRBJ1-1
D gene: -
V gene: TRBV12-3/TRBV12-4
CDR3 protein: CASRLGLNTEAFF
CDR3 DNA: TGTGCCAGCAGATTGGGGTTGAACACTGAAGCTTTCTTT

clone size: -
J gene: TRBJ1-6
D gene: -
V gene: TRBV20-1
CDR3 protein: CSVSRTAPSPLHF
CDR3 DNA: TGCAGTGTATCCCGGACAGCTCCTTCACCCCTCCACTTT

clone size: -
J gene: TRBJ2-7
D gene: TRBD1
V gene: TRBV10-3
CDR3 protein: CAISAGTGSYEQYF
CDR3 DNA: TGTGCCATCAGTGCAGGGACAGGGTCCTACGAGCAGTACTTC

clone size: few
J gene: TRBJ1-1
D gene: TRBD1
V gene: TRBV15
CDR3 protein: CATSSLGTGRSSTEAFF
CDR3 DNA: TGTGCCACCAGCTCCTTGGGGACAGGGAGGAGTAGCACTGAAGCTTTCTTT

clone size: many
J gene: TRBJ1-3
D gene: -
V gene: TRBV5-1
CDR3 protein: CASSLGRNSGNTIYF
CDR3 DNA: TGCGCCAGCAGCTTGGGGCGGAACTCTGGAAACACCATATATTTT

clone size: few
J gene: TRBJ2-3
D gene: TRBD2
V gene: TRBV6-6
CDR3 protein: CASSRTPGTSGKGGTDTQYF
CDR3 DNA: TGTGCCAGCAGTCGCACACCCGGGACTAGCGGGAAGGGCGGCACAGATACGCAGTATTTT

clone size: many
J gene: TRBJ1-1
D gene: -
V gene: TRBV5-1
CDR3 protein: CASSLVRGDTEAFF
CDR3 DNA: TGCGCCAGCAGCTTGGTTAGGGGTGACACTGAAGCTTTCTTT

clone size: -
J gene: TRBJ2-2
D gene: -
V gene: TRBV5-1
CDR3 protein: CASSLWAQGFRSVGELFF
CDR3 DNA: TGCGCCAGCAGCTTGTGGGCACAGGGATTTCGATCGGTCGGGGAGCTGTTTTTT

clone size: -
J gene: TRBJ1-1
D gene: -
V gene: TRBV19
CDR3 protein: CASQEWVGTEAFF
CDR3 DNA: TGTGCCAGTCAAGAATGGGTGGGCACTGAAGCTTTCTTT

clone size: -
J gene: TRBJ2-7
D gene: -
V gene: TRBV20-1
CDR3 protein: CSAKTARVYEQYF
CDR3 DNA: TGCAGTGCCAAGACAGCCAGGGTCTACGAGCAGTACTTC

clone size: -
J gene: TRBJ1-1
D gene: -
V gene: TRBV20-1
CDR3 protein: CSARVNRGRQAYTEAFF
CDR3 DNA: TGCAGTGCTAGAGTAAATCGGGGGCGGCAGGCTTACACTGAAGCTTTCTTT

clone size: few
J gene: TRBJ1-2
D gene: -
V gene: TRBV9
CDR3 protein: CASSVTSSF
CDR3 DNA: TGTGCCAGCAGCGTCACCTCGAGCTTC

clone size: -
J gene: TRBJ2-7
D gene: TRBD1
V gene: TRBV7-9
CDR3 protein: CDSSWDSSYEQYF
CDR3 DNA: TGTGACAGCAGCTGGGACAGCTCCTACGAGCAGTACTTC

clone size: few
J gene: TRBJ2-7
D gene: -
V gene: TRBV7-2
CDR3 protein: CASSFGSPGVYEQYF
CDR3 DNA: TGTGCCAGCAGTTTCGGCAGTCCGGGAGTCTACGAGCAGTACTTC

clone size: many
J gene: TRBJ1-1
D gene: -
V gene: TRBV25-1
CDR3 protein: CASSSKPLWGRNTEAFF
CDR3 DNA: TGTGCCAGCAGTTCAAAACCCCTCTGGGGGAGGAACACTGAAGCTTTCTTT

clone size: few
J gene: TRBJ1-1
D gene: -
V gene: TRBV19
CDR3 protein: CASSIARDSTEAFF
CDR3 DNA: TGTGCCAGTAGTATTGCCCGGGACTCTACTGAAGCTTTCTTT

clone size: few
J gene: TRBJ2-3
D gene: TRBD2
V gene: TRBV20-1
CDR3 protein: CSARGGTSRRDTQYF
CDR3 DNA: TGCAGTGCTAGGGGGGGGACTAGTCGCCGAGATACGCAGTATTTT

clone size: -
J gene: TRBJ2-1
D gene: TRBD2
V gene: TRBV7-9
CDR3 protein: CASSLSETSGRPSLFF
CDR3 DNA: TGTGCCAGCAGCTTAAGTGAAACTAGCGGGAGGCCCTCTTTATTCTTC

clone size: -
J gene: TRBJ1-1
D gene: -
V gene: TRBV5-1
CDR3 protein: CASSLRRETEAFF
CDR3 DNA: TGCGCCAGCAGCCTACGCAGGGAAACTGAAGCTTTCTTT

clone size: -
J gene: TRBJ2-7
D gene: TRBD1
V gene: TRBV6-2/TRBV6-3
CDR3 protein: CASKTAGTGRWQYF
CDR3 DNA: TGTGCCAGCAAAACAGCCGGGACAGGTCGGTGGCAGTACTTC

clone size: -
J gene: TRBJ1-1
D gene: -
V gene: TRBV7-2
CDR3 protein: CASSLNTMGPEAFF
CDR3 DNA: TGTGCCAGCAGCTTAAATACCATGGGACCTGAAGCTTTCTTT

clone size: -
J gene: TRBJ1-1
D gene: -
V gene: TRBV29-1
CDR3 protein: CSVETWNTEAFF
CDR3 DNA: TGCAGCGTTGAGACGTGGAACACTGAAGCTTTCTTT

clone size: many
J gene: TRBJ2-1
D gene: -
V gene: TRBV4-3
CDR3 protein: CASSQELAGPPEQFF
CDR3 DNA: TGCGCCAGCAGCCAAGAGTTAGCCGGACCTCCTGAGCAGTTCTTC

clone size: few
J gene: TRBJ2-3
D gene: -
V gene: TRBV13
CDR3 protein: CASSLWARVDYTDTQYF
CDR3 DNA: TGTGCCAGCAGCCTTTGGGCCCGGGTTGACTATACAGATACGCAGTATTTT

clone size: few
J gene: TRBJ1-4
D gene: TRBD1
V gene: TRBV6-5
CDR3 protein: CASSAQGATTNEKLFF
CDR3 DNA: TGTGCCAGCAGTGCCCAGGGGGCAACAACTAATGAAAAACTGTTTTTT

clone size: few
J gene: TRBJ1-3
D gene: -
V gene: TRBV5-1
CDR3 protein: CASSLALEGLYRAENTIYF
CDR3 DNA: TGCGCCAGCAGCTTGGCCCTGGAGGGATTGTACAGGGCGGAAAACACCATATATTTT

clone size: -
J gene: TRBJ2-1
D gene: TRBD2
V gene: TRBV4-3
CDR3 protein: CASSQREHNEQFF
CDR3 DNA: TGCGCCAGCAGCCAGCGGGAGCACAATGAGCAGTTCTTC

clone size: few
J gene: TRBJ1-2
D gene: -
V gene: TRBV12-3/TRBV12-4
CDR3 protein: CASSSTGTLPGYTF
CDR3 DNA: TGTGCCAGCAGTTCCACGGGGACCCTCCCGGGCTACACCTTC

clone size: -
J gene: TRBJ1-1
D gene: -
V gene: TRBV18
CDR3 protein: CASSPASTYTEAFF
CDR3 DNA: TGTGCCAGCTCACCAGCCAGCACTTACACTGAAGCTTTCTTT

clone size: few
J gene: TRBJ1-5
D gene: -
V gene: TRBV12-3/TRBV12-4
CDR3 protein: CASSPLTGKPQHF
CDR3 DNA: TGTGCCAGCAGTCCCCTCACGGGGAAGCCCCAGCATTTT

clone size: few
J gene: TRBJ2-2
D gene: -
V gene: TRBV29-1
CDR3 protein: CSVGLPYTGELFF
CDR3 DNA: TGCAGCGTTGGACTTCCTTACACCGGGGAGCTGTTTTTT

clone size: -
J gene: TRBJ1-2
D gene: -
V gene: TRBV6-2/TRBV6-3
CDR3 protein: CATRVRDYGYTF
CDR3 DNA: TGTGCCACCCGGGTACGGGACTATGGCTACACCTTC